The 20 T cell receptor beta chains below were found in one sample sequenced in a study of shared clonotypes between healthy human individuals. Libraries were prepared by immunoSEQ multiplex PCR; TCRdb keeps only in-frame clonotypes and omits some of them. There are about 2 million clones in the sample; around 95% occur only once, and more than 0.1% lies in the top ten. Sequencing used naive CD4+ T cells sorted from blood. Indicated subset: CD45RA+ positively selected. The receptors shown here come from a man between 18 and 29 years old in good health.

The chain links TRBV30 to TRBJ1-6; TRBD1 might be the D (6 bases). The V gene lost 8 bases and the J gene lost 8 bases, with 13 bases spanning the gap. The CDR3 consists of 12 residues. From germline, CDR1 is GTSNPN and CDR2 SVGIG (reference sequence). In nucleotides, the CDR3 is TGTGCCGGAAACAGGGATCATTCACCCCTCCACTTT. Its translation: CAGNRDHSPLHF.

The rearrangement joins TRBV10-3 to TRBJ2-5; D possibly matches TRBD1 or TRBD2 (5 bases each). The germline V and J ends were trimmed by 4 bases and 5 bases, with 11 bases remaining between them. The length of the CDR3 is 13 residues. Germline CDR1 and CDR2: ENHRY and SYGVKD. The CDR3 reads CAISVGATETQYF. The CDR3 coding sequence is TGTGCCATCAGTGTCGGGGCGACGGAGACCCAGTACTTC.

The chain recombines TRBV2 with TRBJ1-2, with 10 bases lining up with TRBD1. From germline, CDR1 is SNHLY and CDR2 FYNNEI. J was trimmed by 3 bases and V by 7 bases; bases with no gene match: 11. CDR3 length: 16 residues. CDR3 amino acids: CASKDRGAMGYYGYTF. The CDR3 DNA reads as TGTGCCAGCAAGGACAGGGGGGCTATGGGGTACTATGGCTACACCTTC.

The rearrangement uses TRBV5-1 and TRBJ2-5; D call uncertain. Trimming shortened V by 1 base and J by 5 bases, and 6 bases separated the two germline ends. The V gene's germline CDR1 is SGHRS and CDR2 YFSETQ. CDR3 length: 12 amino acids. CDR3 residues: CASSLSKETQYF. The CDR3 coding sequence is TGCGCCAGCAGCTTGTCAAAGGAGACCCAGTACTTC.

On this clone: At the DNA level, this CDR3 is encoded by other sequences in the same sample as well. The chain joins TRBV6-1 to TRBJ1-5; D remains unclear. This CDR3 region has 12 residues. The germline V gene encodes CDR1 MNHNS and CDR2 SASEGT. V gave up 3 bases and J gave up 5 bases, with 5 bases separating them. CDR3 protein: CASSDRDQPQHF. The CDR3 bases are TGTGCCAGCAGTGATAGGGATCAGCCCCAGCATTTT.

CDR3 region: CASTNSGNTDTQYF. CDR3 nucleotides: TGTGCCAGCACCAACTCAGGAAACACAGATACGCAGTATTTT. The rearrangement uses TRBV6-5 and TRBJ2-3; the D is unclear. The CDR3 has 14 amino acids. Trimming pared 7 bases from V and 2 bases from J, leaving 13 bases between. Germline values: CDR1 MNHEY, CDR2 SVGAGI.

Only one count was recorded for this clone. The chain has TRBV5-6 and TRBJ1-4, with 12 positions matching TRBD1. The germline CDR1 and CDR2 sequences are SGHDT and YYEEEE. CDR3 length equals 19 residues. V shed 3 bases and J 4 bases; nucleotides not matched to a gene: 13. CDR3 region: CASSSGQGAFPLNNEKLFF. DNA for the CDR3: TGTGCCAGCAGCTCGGGACAGGGGGCCTTTCCTCTTAATAATGAAAAACTGTTTTTT.

The gene calls are TRBV6-5 and TRBJ2-7; 8 bases are a match to TRBD2. CDR3 length equals 15 residues. Per the germline V gene, CDR1 is MNHEY and CDR2 is SVGAGI. V lost 2 bases to trimming and J lost 4 bases; unmatched junction nucleotides: 7. The CDR3 protein is CASSYVASGLYEQYF. The DNA of the CDR3 is TGTGCCAGCAGTTACGTGGCTAGCGGGCTATACGAGCAGTACTTC.

This rearrangement joins TRBV5-4 to TRBJ2-1; TRBD2 might be the D (6 bases). With 2 bases removed from V and 4 bases from J, the gap between germline ends came to 13 bases. CDR1 and CDR2 (germline): SGHNT, YYREEE (reference sequence). The CDR3 consists of 15 residues. CDR3: CASSLSPGLYNEQFF. The CDR3 nucleotides read TGTGCCAGCAGCTTAAGCCCGGGACTGTACAATGAGCAGTTCTTC.

Notes on this clone: The sample carries other DNA sequences with the same CDR3. The chain uses TRBV29-1 and TRBJ1-1; D unresolved. This CDR3 region has 13 residues. The V gene lost 6 bases and the J gene lost 0 bases, with 11 bases spanning the gap. Per germline, CDR1 SQVTM and CDR2 ANQGSEA. CDR3 in amino acids: CSVEGRMNTEAFF. CDR3 sequence (DNA): TGCAGCGTGGAGGGCCGGATGAACACTGAAGCTTTCTTT.

The rearrangement joins TRBV29-1 to TRBJ1-1, with TRBD1 matching 8 bases. V shed 4 bases and J 4 bases; nucleotides not matched to a gene: 5. The germline V gene has CDR1 SQVTM and CDR2 ANQGSEA. The CDR3 runs to 13 residues. The CDR3 loop reads CSVVEQGVTEAFF. The DNA of the CDR3 is TGCAGCGTTGTGGAACAGGGGGTCACTGAAGCTTTCTTT.

This clone was picked up one time. The chain employs TRBV30 and TRBJ2-5; TRBD2 matches 7 bases. Germline loops: CDR1 GTSNPN, CDR2 SVGIG (reference sequence). V shed 0 bases, J shed 1 base, and the junction held 2 bases outside the gene matches. The CDR3 spans 14 residues. Written as DNA, the CDR3 is TGTGCCTGGAGTGTACGGGAGGCCCAAGAGACCCAGTACTTC. This encodes CAWSVREAQETQYF.

The V and J genes are TRBV2 and TRBJ1-2; D call uncertain. This CDR3 comprises 14 residues. The germline V gene encodes CDR1 SNHLY and CDR2 FYNNEI. Deletions cut 5 bases from V and 0 bases from J, with 10 bases between. For the CDR3, the DNA is TGTGCCAGCAGTTGGTGGGAGGCTAACTATGGCTACACCTTC. It translates to CASSWWEANYGYTF.

This sequence joins TRBV6-5 and TRBJ2-5; 8 bases agree with TRBD1. V dropped 0 bases and J dropped 7; count of bases not matched to a gene: 10. There are 16 residues in the CDR3. CDR1 is MNHEY, CDR2 SVGAGI, per germline. The CDR3 DNA reads TGTGCCAGCAGTTACTCGAAGACAGGGGACGGGGGGACCCAGTACTTC. This codes for CASSYSKTGDGGTQYF.

V gene TRBV11-2 combines with J gene TRBJ2-7; D remains unclear. The CDR3 has 15 amino acids. The V gene lost 0 bases and the J gene lost 3 bases, with 12 bases spanning the gap. CDR1 and CDR2 from the germline V gene are SGHAT and FQNNGV. CDR3 DNA: TGTGCCAGCAGCTTAGATGGAGCGAAACACTACGAGCAGTACTTC. This translates into CASSLDGAKHYEQYF.

V gene TRBV28 combines with J gene TRBJ2-7; 7 nucleotides match TRBD2. Germline V gene lookup returns CDR1 MDHEN and CDR2 SYDVKM. The trim removed 2 bases at V and 5 bases at J, leaving 9 bases unmatched. The CDR3 contains 15 residues. The CDR3 spells CASSLGGRAYHEQYF. CDR3 nucleotide sequence: TGTGCCAGCAGTTTAGGTGGGAGGGCCTATCACGAGCAGTACTTC.

This sequence joins TRBV19 and TRBJ2-1; no clear D. The CDR3 has 14 residues. The germline V gene encodes CDR1 LNHDA and CDR2 SQIVND (reference sequence). V lost 7 bases, J lost 5 bases, and 15 bases lay in between. The DNA for the CDR3 is TGTGCCAGTACCATGGTTGGCTTCAACAATGAGCAGTTCTTC. Protein: CASTMVGFNNEQFF.

The V call is TRBV6-1, the J call TRBJ2-5; 11 nucleotides line up with TRBD2. CDR1 and CDR2 from the germline V gene are MNHNS and SASEGT. The CDR3 extends over 14 amino acids. V was clipped by 6 bases and J by 5 bases; unmatched bases: 5. CDR3 amino acids: CASRIAGGRETQYF. Here the CDR3 DNA reads TGTGCCAGCAGAATAGCGGGGGGGCGCGAGACCCAGTACTTC.

In the case of this clone: Other DNA sequences in the same sample also yield this CDR3. The chain couples TRBV18 to TRBJ2-5; 8 positions match TRBD2. The CDR3 length is 14 residues. Per germline, CDR1 KGHSH and CDR2 LQKENI. Trimming at V came to 3 bases and at J to 4 bases, leaving 4 bases not matched to a gene. The CDR3 nucleotides read TGTGCCAGCTCACCGGGCAGCGGGGGAGAGACCCAGTACTTC. Protein sequence: CASSPGSGGETQYF.

The chain joins TRBV6-5 to TRBJ2-5; D possibly matches TRBD1 or TRBD2 (5 bases each). V lost 6 bases and J 7 bases, leaving 21 bases between the germline ends. Germline CDR1 MNHEY, CDR2 SVGAGI. The CDR3 sequence is 15 residues long. CDR3 sequence (DNA): TGTGCCAGCAGACGCCGGGACCTAGTCTATGTGACCCAGTACTTC. Amino acid sequence: CASRRRDLVYVTQYF.